Below are 30 T cell receptor beta chains sequenced from a single sample in a study of blood T cell repertoires in COVID-19. TCRdb's table, derived via immunoSEQ multiplex PCR, lists solely in-frame clones and lacks some. The sample includes some 200,000 clones, roughly 94% of them seen just once. Sequencing input: peripheral blood. The receptors shown here come from a man aged 30-40 years with acute or convalescent COVID-19.

Only one count was recorded for this clone. The chain recombines TRBV27 with TRBJ1-6, with D maybe TRBD1 (6 bases). The CDR3 has 18 amino acids. Per germline, CDR1 MNHEY and CDR2 SMNVEV (reference sequence). The V end lost 4 bases, the J end lost 6 bases, and 22 bases lay between the germline ends. The CDR3, as DNA: TGTGCCAGCAGTTCGATTAAGGACAGTTCAAGGCGTAATTCACCCCTCCACTTT. This translates into CASSSIKDSSRRNSPLHF.

The chain recombines TRBV6-5 with TRBJ2-5, with D tentatively TRBD2 (5 bases). Germline CDR1 reads MNHEY; CDR2 reads SVGAGI. The CDR3 runs 14 residues. Trimming shortened V by 7 bases and J by 0 bases, and 12 bases separated the two germline ends. This CDR3 is CASIPNGNQETQYF. As DNA, the CDR3 is TGTGCCAGCATCCCAAACGGGAACCAAGAGACCCAGTACTTC.

This chain connects TRBV25-1 to TRBJ1-2; 8 bases match TRBD1. CDR1 and CDR2 from the germline V gene are MGHDK and SYGVNS. This CDR3 spans 12 amino acids. V gave up 4 bases and J gave up 8 bases; unmatched junction bases: 3. CDR3 sequence reads: CASSVDRGGYTF. As DNA, the CDR3 is TGTGCCAGCAGTGTTGACAGGGGCGGCTACACCTTC.

The CDR3 nucleotides read TGTGCCAGCCGGGACACCTCCTACGAGCAGTACTTC. Translation: CASRDTSYEQYF. This rearrangement joins TRBV28 to TRBJ2-7, with D tentatively TRBD1 (6 bases). CDR1 and CDR2 (germline): MDHEN, SYDVKM. The CDR3 length is 12 residues. V was shortened by 8 bases and J by 0 bases, with 8 bases between the two germline ends.

The chain recombines TRBV6-1 with TRBJ2-2; D call uncertain. Between the trimmed V and J ends, which lost 3 bases and 3 bases, there was a span of 5 bases. Germline CDR1 MNHNS, CDR2 SASEGT. The CDR3 loop spans 13 amino acids. CDR3 loop: CASSEADTGELFF. The CDR3 coding sequence is TGTGCCAGCAGTGAGGCCGACACCGGGGAGCTGTTTTTT.

This chain links TRBV5-4 with TRBJ2-1, with D perhaps matching TRBD2 (5 bases). The CDR3 covers 14 residues. V was cut by 3 bases and J by 9 bases, with 16 bases left in between. Looked up from germline, CDR1 is SGHNT and CDR2 is YYREEE (reference sequence). Here the CDR3 DNA reads TGTGCCAGCAGCTCACCTGCCCAAGGAGGTGAGCAGTTCTTC. Encoded protein: CASSSPAQGGEQFF.

This chain joins TRBV18 and TRBJ1-4; perhaps TRBD1 as D (5 bases). V lost 0 bases and J lost 2, with 19 bases in between. The CDR3 spans 19 residues. The germline CDR1 and CDR2 sequences are KGHSH and LQKENI. For the CDR3, the DNA is TGTGCCAGCTCACCACCTGGGGCAGGGCGAAGTGAGACTAATGAAAAACTGTTTTTT. It is translated as CASSPPGAGRSETNEKLFF.

This sequence joins TRBV6-5 and TRBJ2-1, with a possible D match to TRBD2 (5 bases). Deletions cut 7 bases from V and 8 bases from J, with 21 bases between. The CDR3 is 15 amino acids. Germline CDR1 is MNHEY and CDR2 is SVGAGI. The CDR3 reads CASTHGVKGLDEQFF. In DNA form, the CDR3 reads TGTGCCAGCACCCACGGGGTTAAGGGTTTGGATGAGCAGTTCTTC.

The chain is built from TRBV2 and TRBJ2-7; 8 nucleotides match TRBD2. Germline V gene data show CDR1 as SNHLY and CDR2 as FYNNEI. V lost 6 bases to trimming and J lost 2 bases; unmatched junction nucleotides: 6. The CDR3 sequence is 14 residues long. CDR3 protein: CASRVLAGTYEQYF. For the CDR3, the DNA is TGTGCCAGCAGGGTTCTAGCGGGTACCTACGAGCAGTACTTC.

The chain couples TRBV6-5 to TRBJ2-7; 12 bases map to TRBD1. Germline V lookup: CDR1 MNHEY, CDR2 SVGAGI. The CDR3 spans 15 residues. V lost 5 bases and J lost 7; bases outside the gene matches: 9. CDR3 protein: CASSTPGQGAWEQYF. The CDR3 DNA follows: TGTGCCAGCAGTACTCCGGGACAGGGGGCTTGGGAGCAGTACTTC.

The genes are TRBV9 and TRBJ2-5; D remains ambiguous. V lost 0 bases and J 0 bases, leaving 9 bases between the germline ends. Germline V gene data show CDR1 as SGDLS and CDR2 as YYNGEE. The CDR3 runs to 15 residues. The CDR3 nucleotides are TGTGCCAGCAGCGTAGGGCGGAGATACCAAGAGACCCAGTACTTC. It yields the protein CASSVGRRYQETQYF.

The rearrangement links TRBV6-5 to TRBJ2-7; TRBD1 aligns across 10 bases. The CDR3 runs 14 residues. V gave up 6 bases and J gave up 5 bases; unmatched junction bases: 7. Germline assignment: CDR1 MNHEY and CDR2 SVGAGI. CDR3 in DNA: TGTGCCAGCAGCTCCCGCGGACAGGGGGACGAGCAGTACTTC. Translated, it gives CASSSRGQGDEQYF.

The V call is TRBV13, the J call TRBJ1-3; no clear D. V lost 5 bases to trimming and J lost 1 base, with 9 bases between them. This CDR3 has 14 amino acids. Per germline, CDR1 PRHDT and CDR2 FYEKMQ (reference sequence). As DNA, the CDR3 is TGTGCCAGCAGCACTACAAATTCTGGAAACACCATATATTTT. It codes for CASSTTNSGNTIYF.

The V gene is TRBV2, the J gene TRBJ2-1, with 7 positions matching TRBD1. Germline-derived CDR1 and CDR2 are SNHLY and FYNNEI. The junction had 6 bases not matched to a gene; V was cut back by 8 bases and J by 2 bases. This CDR3 is 14 amino acids long. CDR3 DNA sequence: TGTGCCAGCCTTGGGGGACAGCCCTACAATGAGCAGTTCTTC. Protein: CASLGGQPYNEQFF.

The J gene is TRBJ1-2, the V gene TRBV5-1; 7 bases are shared with TRBD1. The CDR3 sequence is 15 residues long. V lost 1 base to trimming and J lost 6 bases; unmatched junction nucleotides: 9. Germline V gives CDR1 SGHRS, CDR2 YFSETQ. In DNA, the CDR3 is TGCGCCAGCAGCTTGCAGGCAGGGGGGACTGATGGCTACACCTTC. This gives the protein CASSLQAGGTDGYTF.

The chain combines TRBV30 with TRBJ1-4, with a tentative D call TRBD1 (5 bases). V lost 2 bases and J lost 5, with 27 bases in between. The CDR3 consists of 19 residues. The V gene's germline CDR1 is GTSNPN and CDR2 SVGIG (reference sequence). The CDR3 DNA is TGTGCCTGGAGTCCCATTGGTGGGGCATTCGATGGCCTGAATGAAAAACTGTTTTTT. This gives the protein CAWSPIGGAFDGLNEKLFF.

The V call is TRBV5-1, the J call TRBJ2-7; 9 nucleotides match TRBD1. V shed 4 bases and J 6 bases; nucleotides not matched to a gene: 14. CDR3 length equals 16 residues. Germline V lookup: CDR1 SGHRS, CDR2 YFSETQ. The CDR3 DNA reads as TGCGCCAGCAGCCCGAAGAACGGACAGGGGATGGGCGAGCAGTACTTC. Translation gives CASSPKNGQGMGEQYF.

The chain couples TRBV6-6 to TRBJ1-6; D unclear. This CDR3 has 15 amino acids. CDR1 and CDR2 from the germline V gene are MNHNY and SVGAGI (reference sequence). V lost 0 bases and J 7 bases, leaving 10 bases between the germline ends. The CDR3 sequence: CASSYSIGENSPLHF. For the CDR3, the DNA is TGTGCCAGCAGTTACTCTATCGGGGAAAATTCACCCCTCCACTTT.

This sequence joins TRBV5-1 and TRBJ2-5; possible D gene TRBD2, 5 bases. The CDR3 is 13 amino acids. V was pared by 0 bases and J by 4 bases, with 7 bases between. Germline V gene sequence: CDR1 SGHRS, CDR2 YFSETQ. The CDR3 sequence: CASSLVGAETQYF. Here the CDR3 DNA reads TGCGCCAGCAGCTTGGTGGGAGCAGAGACCCAGTACTTC.

The CDR3 loop reads CASSLAPTSGSDTQYF. CDR3 in DNA: TGCGCCAGCAGCTTGGCCCCGACTAGCGGGTCAGATACGCAGTATTTT. J is TRBJ2-3 and V is TRBV5-1; 10 positions match TRBD2. Looked up from germline, CDR1 is SGHRS and CDR2 is YFSETQ. Trimming removed 0 bases from V and 4 bases from J; junction bases left unmatched: 5. CDR3 length: 16 amino acids.

This rearrangement joins TRBV11-1 to TRBJ2-4, with D tentatively TRBD2 (6 bases). Per the germline V gene, CDR1 is SGHAT and CDR2 is FQDESV (reference sequence). Between the trimmed V and J ends, which lost 5 bases and 2 bases, there was a span of 16 bases. The CDR3 consists of 16 residues. In DNA form, the CDR3 reads TGTGCCAGCAGCCGCGAGGCAGGAGGGACCAAAAACATTCAGTACTTC. Translating it yields CASSREAGGTKNIQYF.

V is TRBV28 and J is TRBJ2-7, with D tentatively TRBD1 (5 bases). The CDR3 has 14 amino acids. V was trimmed by 6 bases and J by 3 bases, leaving 15 bases between them. CDR1 is MDHEN, CDR2 SYDVKM, per germline. CDR3 sequence reads: CASRPPRTSYEQYF. The CDR3, as DNA: TGTGCCAGCAGACCTCCGCGGACAAGCTACGAGCAGTACTTC. Combining the CDR3 with reference TRBV28 and TRBJ2-7 gives the whole variable domain DVKVTQSSRYLVKRTGEKVFLECVQDMDHENMFWYRQDPGLGLRLIYFSYDVKMKEKGDIPEGYSVSREKKERFSLILESASTNQTSMYLCASRPPRTSYEQYFGPGTRLTVT.

The J gene is TRBJ2-1, the V gene TRBV9; 10 nucleotides match TRBD2. The CDR3 totals 17 residues. The ends lost 3 bases at V and 9 bases at J; junction bases unmatched: 15. Germline lookup yields CDR1 SGDLS and CDR2 YYNGEE. CDR3 region: CASSGGLIAGGWGEQFF. CDR3 sequence (DNA): TGTGCCAGCAGCGGGGGACTGATAGCGGGAGGATGGGGTGAGCAGTTCTTC.

V usage is TRBV5-1 and J usage is TRBJ2-1; 9 nucleotides agree with TRBD2. There are 14 residues in the CDR3. The J segment lost 5 bases and the V segment lost 4 bases, leaving 4 bases of the junction unmatched. Germline V gene sequence: CDR1 SGHRS, CDR2 YFSETQ. In nucleotides, the CDR3 is TGCGCCAGCAGCAGTAGCGGGAGTCACAATGAGCAGTTCTTC. Protein: CASSSSGSHNEQFF. The whole variable domain, filled in from reference TRBV5-1 and TRBJ2-1, reads KAGVTQTPRYLIKTRGQQVTLSCSPISGHRSVSWYQQTPGQGLQFLFEYFSETQRNKGNFPGRFSGRQFSNSRSEMNVSTLELGDSALYLCASSSSGSHNEQFFGPGTRLTVL.

V gene TRBV18 combines with J gene TRBJ2-3, with 9 bases lining up with TRBD2. This CDR3 is built from 15 residues. Germline V gives CDR1 KGHSH, CDR2 LQKENI. Trimming at V came to 2 bases and at J to 4 bases, leaving 4 bases not matched to a gene. The CDR3 loop is CASSPAGGTSDTQYF. CDR3 coding DNA: TGTGCCAGCTCACCAGCGGGGGGGACCTCAGATACGCAGTATTTT.

The V and J genes are TRBV30 and TRBJ2-2; 7 bases agree with TRBD1. The germline V gene has CDR1 GTSNPN and CDR2 SVGIG (reference sequence). The CDR3 covers 15 residues. The junction had 8 bases not matched to a gene; V was cut back by 6 bases and J by 1 base. This CDR3 reads CACYLWDRNTGELFF. DNA of the CDR3: TGTGCCTGCTACCTTTGGGACAGGAACACCGGGGAGCTGTTTTTT.

The chain combines TRBV9 with TRBJ2-2; 8 bases are a match to TRBD2. The V segment lost 3 bases and the J segment 1 base; nucleotides outside the gene matches: 2. Germline CDR1 is SGDLS and CDR2 is YYNGEE. This CDR3 comprises 15 residues. CDR3 in amino acids: CASSGSGVNTGELFF. CDR3 sequence (DNA): TGTGCCAGCAGCGGTAGCGGGGTGAACACCGGGGAGCTGTTTTTT.

V usage is TRBV27 and J usage is TRBJ1-4; 8 nucleotides agree with TRBD1. This CDR3 is 14 amino acids long. The V gene's germline CDR1 is MNHEY and CDR2 SMNVEV (reference sequence). The V gene end was trimmed by 4 bases and the J gene end by 8 bases; junction bases not matched to a gene: 6. CDR3 protein: CASSSGTGYEKLFF. CDR3 in DNA: TGTGCCAGCAGTTCGGGGACAGGATACGAAAAACTGTTTTTT.

The chain couples TRBV5-7 to TRBJ1-2, with D unclear. TRBV5-7 is known as an ORF, though its function is uncertain. Trimming removed 2 bases at V and 7 bases at J, with 6 bases between. This CDR3 has 11 residues. CDR3: CASSLECGYTF. CDR3 DNA sequence: TGTGCCAGCAGCTTAGAGTGTGGCTACACCTTC.

The chain couples TRBV7-9 to TRBJ1-2, with D possibly TRBD1 on 6 matching bases. Looked up from germline, CDR1 is SEHNR and CDR2 is FQNEAQ (reference sequence). This CDR3 region has 16 residues. The V and J ends lost 7 bases and 4 bases respectively, with 22 bases between them. As DNA, the CDR3 is TGTGCCAGCACCCCGTACGCGGGGGGGCTGGGCTATGGCTACACCTTC. Its translation is CASTPYAGGLGYGYTF. The full variable domain, completed using reference TRBV7-9 and TRBJ1-2, is DTGVSQNPRHKITKRGQNVTFRCDPISEHNRLYWYRQTLGQGPEFLTYFQNEAQLEKSRLLSDRFSAERPKGSFSTLEIQRTEQGDSAMYLCASTPYAGGLGYGYTFGSGTRLTVV.